This T cell receptor (beta chain) was found in a study of glioma-infiltrating T cells. V lost 0 bases to trimming and J lost 8 bases, with 7 bases between them. The CDR3 extends over 11 amino acids. Germline-derived CDR1 and CDR2 are DFQATT and SNEGSKA (reference sequence). This clonotype was counted ten times or more. What it binds is not known. TCR alpha and beta CDR3 regions were amplified from RNA using iRepertoire nested multiplex PCR. For one-step reverse transcription and amplification, 100-400 ng of tissue mRNA or PBMC total RNA was used. TCRdb called the multiplex PCR reads again in MiXCR, with one record for every CDR3 protein. The sample holds over 90,000 distinct CDR3 sequences; around 28% are singletons and the top ten take about 40%. Study findings and constraints: Non-neoplastic patients had below-expected tissue-blood divergence, while all gliomas exceeded expectation. Tissue and blood shared very few CDR3 sequences.

The V call is TRBV20-1, the J call TRBJ1-1, with D uncertain. The sample comprised glioma tissue, nonneoplastic brain tissue, or PBMCs (not recorded which). This receptor was identified in a human donor with low-grade glioma or glioblastoma, undergoing nonglioma brain surgery, or in good health (not recorded which). Here the CDR3 DNA reads TGCAGTGCTAGAGATGCGGGAGAAGCTTTCTTT. Amino acids: CSARDAGEAFF.